These 32 T cell receptor beta chains were sequenced from one sample in a study of blood T cell repertoires in COVID-19. TCRdb's copy holds only in-frame clones and misses some; the assay was immunoSEQ multiplex PCR. The table shows about 55,000 clones, with around 84% occurring only once. The sequencing input was peripheral blood. The receptors stem from a human donor in a cohort sampled during active or convalescent COVID-19.

The chain recombines TRBV7-2 with TRBJ2-1; 9 bases align to TRBD2. The length of the CDR3 is 16 residues. With V trimmed by 6 bases and J by 4 bases, 10 bases remained unmatched. Germline-derived CDR1 and CDR2 are SGHTA and FQGNSA. The CDR3 region is CASSPLGRGGYNEQFF. CDR3 DNA sequence: TGTGCCAGCAGTCCGCTGGGGCGGGGGGGGTACAATGAGCAGTTCTTC.

The gene calls are TRBV5-4 and TRBJ1-4, with TRBD1 identical over 10 bases. J gave up 6 bases and V 4 bases, and 3 bases lay outside the gene matches. Germline values: CDR1 SGHNT, CDR2 YYREEE (reference sequence). This CDR3 region has 14 residues. This CDR3 is CASSAGTGDEKLFF. The CDR3 bases are TGTGCCAGCAGCGCCGGGACAGGGGATGAAAAACTGTTTTTT.

V usage is TRBV11-1 and J usage is TRBJ2-7, with D maybe TRBD2 (5 bases). Trimming shortened V by 2 bases and J by 5 bases, and 10 bases separated the two germline ends. The length of the CDR3 is 13 residues. Germline V CDR1 and CDR2: SGHAT, FQDESV (reference sequence). The CDR3 DNA follows: TGTGCCAGCAGCTTATCGCTAGCCCACGAGCAGTACTTC. Amino acids: CASSLSLAHEQYF.

The chain combines TRBV7-9 with TRBJ1-2; the match to TRBD1 covers 10 bases. Per the germline V gene, CDR1 is SEHNR and CDR2 is FQNEAQ (reference sequence). The CDR3 loop spans 16 amino acids. Unmatched junction bases numbered 6, after V lost 3 bases and J lost 2 bases. The CDR3 here is CASSFPPGQGNYGYTF. The CDR3 region has the DNA TGTGCCAGCAGCTTCCCACCGGGACAGGGGAACTATGGCTACACCTTC. The variable domain in full, completed from reference TRBV7-9 and TRBJ1-2, reads DTGVSQNPRHKITKRGQNVTFRCDPISEHNRLYWYRQTLGQGPEFLTYFQNEAQLEKSRLLSDRFSAERPKGSFSTLEIQRTEQGDSAMYLCASSFPPGQGNYGYTFGSGTRLTVV.

This clone was counted a single time. The CDR3, as DNA: TGTGCCAGCAGCGTAGTTTACAGGTCGAACACCGGGGAGCTGTTTTTT. This encodes CASSVVYRSNTGELFF. The V call is TRBV9, the J call TRBJ2-2; TRBD1 is a possible D gene (5 bases). CDR1 is SGDLS and CDR2 is YYNGEE in the germline V gene. Trimming took off 0 bases at V and 0 bases at J, with 9 bases between the two ends. CDR3 length equals 16 residues.

This rearrangement joins TRBV6-5 to TRBJ1-2; TRBD1 matches 7 bases. The germline V gene has CDR1 MNHEY and CDR2 SVGAGI. Trimming at V came to 8 bases and at J to 8 bases, leaving 8 bases not matched to a gene. The length of the CDR3 is 12 residues. The CDR3 sequence is CASLGQESGYTF. The CDR3 DNA reads as TGTGCCAGCCTAGGACAGGAATCGGGCTACACCTTC.

The chain carries TRBV6-1 and TRBJ1-2, with 10 nucleotides matching TRBD1. Germline CDR1 and CDR2: MNHNS and SASEGT. This CDR3 is built from 16 residues. V was clipped by 1 base and J by 5 bases; unmatched bases: 7. CDR3 in amino acids: CASSEGRTGGFYGYTF. The CDR3 DNA reads TGTGCCAGCAGTGAAGGGCGGACAGGGGGATTTTATGGCTACACCTTC.

Only one count was recorded for this clone. J is TRBJ1-6 and V is TRBV19; D possibly corresponds to TRBD1 (5 bases). The length of the CDR3 is 15 residues. Germline V gives CDR1 LNHDA, CDR2 SQIVND (reference sequence). V lost 3 bases to trimming and J lost 10 bases, with 16 bases between them. The CDR3 loop is CASSIGQDIGSPLHF. In nucleotides, the CDR3 is TGTGCCAGTAGTATCGGCCAGGACATTGGATCACCCCTCCACTTT.

The gene calls are TRBV7-9 and TRBJ2-3; 9 nucleotides agree with TRBD1. The trim removed 6 bases at V and 5 bases at J, leaving 12 bases unmatched. The CDR3 is 16 residues long. Germline V gives CDR1 SEHNR, CDR2 FQNEAQ (reference sequence). Here the CDR3 reads CASSLDRGSFLDTQYF. In DNA form, the CDR3 reads TGTGCCAGCAGTCTCGACAGGGGGTCGTTCTTAGATACGCAGTATTTT.

This rearrangement joins TRBV30 to TRBJ2-2, with 12 bases that match TRBD2. Germline trimming cut 5 bases from V and 1 base from J; bases unmatched to any gene: 8. The length of the CDR3 is 17 residues. CDR1 and CDR2 from the germline V gene are GTSNPN and SVGIG (reference sequence). The CDR3 region is CAWGGLAGSLNTGELFF. The DNA of the CDR3 is TGTGCCTGGGGGGGACTAGCGGGCAGTCTGAACACCGGGGAGCTGTTTTTT.

CDR3 loop: CASSGPGGPGNTIYF. Here the CDR3 DNA reads TGTGCCAGCAGTGGCCCAGGGGGCCCTGGAAACACCATATATTTT. The chain combines TRBV2 with TRBJ1-3, with 8 bases that match TRBD1. J was trimmed by 2 bases and V by 4 bases; bases with no gene match: 4. The CDR3 spans 15 residues. CDR1 and CDR2 (germline): SNHLY, FYNNEI.

This clone was counted once. The rearrangement links TRBV2 to TRBJ2-4; 8 bases line up with TRBD1. V dropped 5 bases and J dropped 0; count of bases not matched to a gene: 9. The germline CDR1 and CDR2 sequences are SNHLY and FYNNEI. This CDR3 has 17 residues. The CDR3: CASSWTGSTLAKNIQYF. CDR3 DNA: TGTGCCAGCAGTTGGACAGGGTCCACCCTAGCCAAAAACATTCAGTACTTC.

The chain combines TRBV13 with TRBJ1-2, with D possibly being TRBD1 (5 bases). The germline V gene encodes CDR1 PRHDT and CDR2 FYEKMQ (reference sequence). V was pared by 0 bases and J by 4 bases, with 15 bases between. This CDR3 spans 16 amino acids. DNA of the CDR3: TGTGCCAGCAGCTTAGGTTTGGTGACAGAAACCTATGGCTACACCTTC. This sequence encodes CASSLGLVTETYGYTF.

V usage is TRBV11-2 and J usage is TRBJ1-1; D may be TRBD1 (6 bases). The CDR3 sequence is 14 residues long. The V gene's germline CDR1 is SGHAT and CDR2 FQNNGV. Trimming stripped 4 bases from V and 10 bases from J, with 19 bases between. The CDR3 DNA reads TGTGCCAGCAGCTCCCCTCCTAACGACAGGAGAGCTTTCTTT. Translated: CASSSPPNDRRAFF.

V usage is TRBV6-5 and J usage is TRBJ2-3; 7 positions agree with TRBD1. This CDR3 has 14 residues. Germline assignment: CDR1 MNHEY and CDR2 SVGAGI. Unmatched junction bases numbered 9, after V lost 6 bases and J lost 6 bases. As DNA, the CDR3 is TGTGCCAGCAGACCCGACAGGGTCTCTGATACGCAGTATTTT. It codes for CASRPDRVSDTQYF.

This clone was seen a single time. The V and J genes are TRBV19 and TRBJ2-7, with TRBD1 matching over 8 bases. This CDR3 spans 15 amino acids. Germline CDR1 and CDR2: LNHDA and SQIVND (reference sequence). The V segment lost 5 bases and the J segment 4 bases; nucleotides outside the gene matches: 10. DNA of the CDR3: TGTGCCAGTAGTTCGCCGGGACAGGCGATTTACGAGCAGTACTTC. It specifies CASSSPGQAIYEQYF. The full variable domain, completed using reference TRBV19 and TRBJ2-7, is DGGITQSPKYLFRKEGQNVTLSCEQNLNHDAMYWYRQDPGQGLRLIYYSQIVNDFQKGDIAEGYSVSREKKESFPLTVTSAQKNPTAFYLCASSSPGQAIYEQYFGPGTRLTVT.

This rearrangement joins TRBV5-6 to TRBJ2-7, with 7 bases lining up with TRBD2. The germline CDR1 and CDR2 sequences are SGHDT and YYEEEE. The length of the CDR3 is 13 residues. The junction had 5 bases not matched to a gene; V was cut back by 5 bases and J by 3 bases. The CDR3 DNA reads TGTGCCAGCAGGGACCGGGACTACTACGAGCAGTACTTC. Translating it yields CASRDRDYYEQYF.

Written as DNA, the CDR3 is TGTGCCAGCCGCATCCGAACGGGGGGGCACAATGAGCAGTTCTTC. Translated: CASRIRTGGHNEQFF. This rearrangement joins TRBV5-6 to TRBJ2-1; TRBD2 agrees at 8 bases. The J segment lost 5 bases and the V segment lost 7 bases, leaving 11 bases of the junction unmatched. The CDR3 has 15 residues. CDR1 and CDR2 (germline): SGHDT, YYEEEE.

The chain is built from TRBV27 and TRBJ1-1; no reliable D call. CDR1 MNHEY and CDR2 SMNVEV come from the germline V gene (reference sequence). The CDR3 sequence is 13 residues long. V was cut by 7 bases and J by 6 bases, with 15 bases left in between. In DNA form, the CDR3 reads TGTGCCAGCACCATTCATGTGGGCTCTGAAGCTTTCTTT. Protein sequence: CASTIHVGSEAFF.

V is TRBV12-3 or TRBV12-4 and J is TRBJ1-3, with D uncertain. The length of the CDR3 is 13 residues. Trimming removed 5 bases at V and 1 base at J, with 6 bases between. The CDR3 sequence: CASSQVSGNTIYF. The DNA for the CDR3 is TGTGCCAGCAGTCAGGTATCTGGAAACACCATATATTTT.

The CDR3 nucleotides are TGTGCCAGCAGTGTGGAGGGGCAGTTGTTGAATGAGCAGTTCTTC. Its protein product is CASSVEGQLLNEQFF. The chain has TRBV6-4 and TRBJ2-1, with D tentatively TRBD2 (6 bases). Germline loops: CDR1 MRHNA, CDR2 SNTAGT. This CDR3 contains 15 residues. Trimming took off 4 bases at V and 7 bases at J, with 17 bases between the two ends.

The chain is built from TRBV7-9 and TRBJ1-5; TRBD1 is a possible D gene (5 bases). Trimming pared 4 bases from V and 7 bases from J, leaving 14 bases between. CDR3 size: 14 residues. Per the germline V gene, CDR1 is SEHNR and CDR2 is FQNEAQ (reference sequence). CDR3 nucleotide sequence: TGTGCCAGCAGCTGGGGGGACTCGGGCCAGCCCCAGCATTTT. Translated: CASSWGDSGQPQHF.

This clone was seen more than once but under ten times. The V gene is TRBV2, the J gene TRBJ1-2, with 9 nucleotides matching TRBD1. V shed 4 bases and J 8 bases; nucleotides not matched to a gene: 11. Germline V gene data show CDR1 as SNHLY and CDR2 as FYNNEI. The CDR3 totals 15 residues. The CDR3: CASSVGTGISRGYTF. The CDR3 coding sequence is TGTGCCAGCAGTGTAGGGACAGGGATCTCGAGGGGCTACACCTTC. The full variable domain, its missing parts supplied by reference TRBV2 and TRBJ1-2, is EPEVTQTPSHQVTQMGQEVILRCVPISNHLYFYWYRQILGQKVEFLVSFYNNEISEKSEIFDDQFSVERPDGSNFTLKIRSTKLEDSAMYFCASSVGTGISRGYTFGSGTRLTVV.

The chain carries TRBV19 and TRBJ1-2; maybe TRBD1 (6 bases). This CDR3 spans 13 amino acids. V was pared by 6 bases and J by 4 bases, with 12 bases between. Germline V gene sequence: CDR1 LNHDA, CDR2 SQIVND (reference sequence). The CDR3 spells CASRITGRYGYTF. DNA for the CDR3: TGTGCCAGTAGGATAACAGGGCGCTATGGCTACACCTTC.

This clone was detected only once. The genes are TRBV24-1 and TRBJ2-7; 7 bases agree with TRBD1. Germline-derived CDR1 and CDR2 are KGHDR and SFDVKD. This CDR3 contains 13 residues. With V trimmed by 5 bases and J by 3 bases, 3 bases remained unmatched. DNA for the CDR3: TGTGCCACCAGTGCTTCAGGGGGCTACGAGCAGTACTTC. The encoded protein is CATSASGGYEQYF.

V gene TRBV29-1 combines with J gene TRBJ1-4, with TRBD1 matching 8 bases. The CDR3 is 12 residues long. The trim removed 7 bases at V and 9 bases at J, leaving 7 bases unmatched. The germline V gene has CDR1 SQVTM and CDR2 ANQGSEA. This chain's CDR3 is CSATGQGQKLFF. CDR3 bases: TGCAGCGCTACTGGACAGGGCCAAAAACTGTTTTTT.

The J gene is TRBJ1-2, the V gene TRBV5-5; 8 nucleotides line up with TRBD1. This CDR3 spans 13 amino acids. V was clipped by 4 bases and J by 6 bases; unmatched bases: 5. Germline CDR1 reads SGHKS; CDR2 reads YYEKEE (reference sequence). The CDR3 is CASSPTGVNGYTF. In DNA form, the CDR3 reads TGTGCCAGCAGCCCGACAGGGGTTAATGGCTACACCTTC.

This clone was recorded a few times. The chain has TRBV5-8 and TRBJ2-5; 11 nucleotides agree with TRBD2. Germline V gives CDR1 SGHTS, CDR2 YDEGEE. Losses at the gene ends were 5 bases for V and 5 bases for J; bases not matched to a gene: 11. The CDR3 loop spans 16 amino acids. The CDR3 coding sequence is TGTGCCAGCAGTCTCCATAGCGGGGGGGCTCGGGAGACCCAGTACTTC. As protein: CASSLHSGGARETQYF.

For this clone: A junction boundary mismatches the germline segment, possibly from a read error. The chain links TRBV7-7 to TRBJ1-2; D is perhaps TRBD1 (5 bases). From germline, CDR1 is SSHAT and CDR2 FNYEAQ (reference sequence). CDR3 length equals 13 residues. In DNA, the CDR3 is TGTGCTAGCAGCTTAGCGCACAGGCGCGGCTACACCTTC. Translation: CASSLAHRRGYTF. Variable domain in full (rest from reference TRBV7-7 and TRBJ1-2): GAGVSQSPRYKVTKRGQDVTLRCDPISSHATLYWYQQALGQGPEFLTYFNYEAQPDKSGLPSDRFSAERPEGSISTLTIQRTEQRDSAMYRCASSLAHRRGYTFGSGTRLTVV.

This rearrangement joins TRBV7-9 to TRBJ2-5, with 12 bases identical to TRBD2. The CDR3 consists of 16 residues. J lost 3 bases, V lost 6 bases, and 8 bases had no gene match. Germline CDR1 and CDR2: SEHNR and FQNEAQ (reference sequence). The CDR3 protein is CASSSTSGGLKETQYF. For the CDR3, the DNA is TGTGCCAGCAGTTCGACTAGCGGGGGCCTCAAAGAGACCCAGTACTTC.

This clone is a singleton in its sample. This chain joins TRBV7-8 and TRBJ2-2, with D hard to call. CDR3 size: 15 residues. V was trimmed by 3 bases and J by 0 bases, leaving 8 bases between them. Germline V CDR1 and CDR2: SGHVS, FQNEAQ. The CDR3 nucleotides read TGTGCCAGCAGCTTCGGCGGTTCGAACACCGGGGAGCTGTTTTTT. Translating it yields CASSFGGSNTGELFF.

The chain uses TRBV19 and TRBJ2-1, with TRBD2 identical over 13 bases. The CDR3 is 16 residues long. Germline V gene lookup returns CDR1 LNHDA and CDR2 SQIVND (reference sequence). V dropped 5 bases and J dropped 9; count of bases not matched to a gene: 10. CDR3 in amino acids: CASSLLAGGQGTEQFF. The CDR3, as DNA: TGTGCCAGTAGTCTACTAGCGGGGGGGCAGGGCACTGAGCAGTTCTTC.